The clone carrying this T cell receptor (delta chain) was counted between two and nine times. A read error is possible here, since a much larger clone lies one base away. These data are taken from a study of gamma-delta T cells after stem cell transplantation. Per the germline V gene, CDR1 is GEAIGNYY and CDR2 is EKD. The CDR3 has 19 residues. TCRdb fed the RT-PCR reads into CATT to redo clone calling. The sample carries some 1,600 delta-chain clones, 8.7% recorded once. The genes are TRDV2 and TRDJ1; D might be TRDD3 (6 bases). Sequencing was carried out using gamma-delta T cells. The TCR was taken from a human donor. It is not recorded whose cells these are; they may come from a transplant donor. CDR3 loop: CACGTVSGTGKGLTDKLIF. In DNA form, the CDR3 reads TGTGCCTGTGGCACCGTAAGCGGTACTGGGAAAGGGCTCACCGATAAACTCATCTTT.